This T cell receptor (beta chain) was captured by sequencing in a study of control samples from healthy donors and cancer patients. TCRdb's copy holds only in-frame clones and misses some; the assay was immunoSEQ multiplex PCR. The table includes roughly 130,000 clones, about 95% detected once. The CDR3 loop spans 12 amino acids. Germline V gene data show CDR1 as SGHVS and CDR2 as FQNEAQ. The germline V and J ends were trimmed by 3 bases and 5 bases, with 6 bases remaining between them. The sequencing input was blood. This rearrangement joins TRBV7-8 to TRBJ2-3; D is unclear. The receptor comes from a man aged 25 to 40 in good health. The CDR3 loop is CASSFGRDTQYF. The CDR3 coding sequence is TGTGCCAGCAGCTTTGGGCGAGATACGCAGTATTTT.